This TCR beta chain was recorded in a study of vaccination effects on CD4 cells after COVID-19. The V end was cut by 5 bases, the J end by 2 bases, with 5 bases between. There are 12 residues in the CDR3. Germline loops: CDR1 MDHEN, CDR2 SYDVKM. With respect to this clone: Its antigen is not known.

Expansion of antigen-specific CD4+ T cells with viral peptide pools was carried out by the ViraFEST assay before sequencing. Culture proceeded for approximately 9 days, and CD4+ T cells were then isolated. Nucleocapsid antibody tests were negative, and the vaccine recipients had no prior SARS-CoV-2 infection. The table came from immunoSEQ multiplex PCR; TCRdb's copy has only in-frame clones and leaves some out. The data show roughly 60,000 clones, more than 60% seen once. Sequencing used CD4+ T cells from PBMCs cultured with SARS-CoV-2 spike peptides, obtained before COVID-19 vaccination. The V gene is TRBV28, the J gene TRBJ2-3; D gene unclear. This clonotype was obtained from a human donor who received a COVID-19 vaccine. The CDR3, as DNA: TGTGCCAGCAGTCCTAACACAGATACGCAGTATTTT. The encoded protein is CASSPNTDTQYF.